A selection of T cell receptor beta chains follows, all from one sample in a study of identical twins. TCRdb ran MiXCR on the 5' RACE reads and lists one entry per CDR3 protein. In the table there are approximately 230,000 distinct CDR3 sequences, about 14% of which are singletons. Sequenced sample: memory (CD45RO+) T cells sorted from blood. These receptors came from a young woman in good health. CDR3s include the opening cysteine and the closing phenylalanine or tryptophan. Each record gives: D gene, J gene, clone size, V gene, CDR3 protein, CDR3 DNA. The D gene is left open where the match is weak. Clone size is given for some rows only: seen once, a few or many times, or a class if the clone is expanded.

d_gene: TRBD1
j_gene: TRBJ2-3
abundance: many
v_gene: TRBV29-1
CDR3aa: CSVQGVLTDTQYF
CDR3nt: TGCAGCGTTCAGGGGGTCTTGACAGATACGCAGTATTTT

d_gene: TRBD1
j_gene: TRBJ2-3
abundance: .
v_gene: TRBV7-9
CDR3aa: CASSTQGADTQYF
CDR3nt: TGTGCCAGCAGCACACAGGGGGCAGATACGCAGTATTTT

d_gene: .
j_gene: TRBJ2-1
abundance: .
v_gene: TRBV12-3/TRBV12-4
CDR3aa: CASSLARTGHNEQFF
CDR3nt: TGTGCCAGCAGTTTAGCCAGAACAGGACACAATGAGCAGTTCTTC

d_gene: .
j_gene: TRBJ1-2
abundance: .
v_gene: TRBV20-1
CDR3aa: CSARPVLVSGYTF
CDR3nt: TGCAGTGCTAGACCTGTACTAGTGAGCGGCTACACCTTC

d_gene: .
j_gene: TRBJ1-5
abundance: .
v_gene: TRBV29-1
CDR3aa: CSVATGLNQPQHF
CDR3nt: TGCAGCGTTGCGACAGGCCTAAATCAGCCCCAGCATTTT

d_gene: TRBD2
j_gene: TRBJ2-5
abundance: .
v_gene: TRBV6-5
CDR3aa: CASSFQREAPLDF
CDR3nt: TGTGCCAGCAGTTTCCAGCGGGAGGCCCCCTTGGACTTC

d_gene: .
j_gene: TRBJ2-3
abundance: many
v_gene: TRBV7-8
CDR3aa: CASSPAGGDTQYF
CDR3nt: TGTGCCAGCAGCCCGGCGGGTGGAGATACGCAGTATTTT

d_gene: .
j_gene: TRBJ2-3
abundance: .
v_gene: TRBV20-1
CDR3aa: CCATTNRGLSKADTQYF
CDR3nt: TGCTGTGCTACCACCAACCGGGGGCTAAGCAAGGCAGATACGCAGTATTTT

d_gene: TRBD2
j_gene: TRBJ2-3
abundance: .
v_gene: TRBV29-1
CDR3aa: CSARSTSGGWSTDTQYF
CDR3nt: TGCAGCGCCCGAAGCACTAGCGGGGGGTGGAGCACAGATACGCAGTATTTT

d_gene: .
j_gene: TRBJ2-1
abundance: few
v_gene: TRBV20-1
CDR3aa: CSARSQNEQFF
CDR3nt: TGCAGTGCTCGAAGTCAGAATGAGCAGTTCTTC

d_gene: TRBD2
j_gene: TRBJ2-3
abundance: .
v_gene: TRBV5-1
CDR3aa: CASSSGTSGVVDTQYF
CDR3nt: TGCGCCAGCAGCTCTGGGACTAGCGGGGTGGTCGATACGCAGTATTTT

d_gene: TRBD1
j_gene: TRBJ2-7
abundance: few
v_gene: TRBV27
CDR3aa: CASSPNLIRGQGEQYF
CDR3nt: TGTGCCAGCAGTCCCAACCTGATCAGGGGGCAGGGGGAGCAGTACTTC

d_gene: .
j_gene: TRBJ2-3
abundance: .
v_gene: TRBV7-3
CDR3aa: CASSPPSLDTQYF
CDR3nt: TGTGCCAGCAGCCCTCCCTCTCTAGATACGCAGTATTTT

d_gene: .
j_gene: TRBJ2-1
abundance: .
v_gene: TRBV6-2/TRBV6-3
CDR3aa: CASTLAPTYNEQFF
CDR3nt: TGTGCCAGCACCCTAGCGCCAACCTACAATGAGCAGTTCTTC

d_gene: TRBD1
j_gene: TRBJ2-7
abundance: .
v_gene: TRBV10-3
CDR3aa: CAISSPGQGGYEQYF
CDR3nt: TGTGCCATCAGTTCTCCGGGACAGGGAGGCTACGAGCAGTACTTC

d_gene: .
j_gene: TRBJ2-2
abundance: .
v_gene: TRBV10-3
CDR3aa: CAISPGQMNTGELFF
CDR3nt: TGTGCCATCAGTCCCGGACAGATGAACACCGGGGAGCTGTTTTTT

d_gene: .
j_gene: TRBJ2-1
abundance: few
v_gene: TRBV6-2/TRBV6-3
CDR3aa: CASSQTEQFF
CDR3nt: TGTGCCAGCAGCCAAACGGAGCAGTTCTTC

d_gene: .
j_gene: TRBJ2-1
abundance: .
v_gene: TRBV20-1
CDR3aa: CSARDRSGRDEQFF
CDR3nt: TGCAGTGCTAGAGATCGATCGGGTAGAGATGAGCAGTTCTTC

d_gene: .
j_gene: TRBJ1-1
abundance: few
v_gene: TRBV21-1
CDR3aa: CASSGRTKVVTRNTEAFF
CDR3nt: TGTGCCAGCAGCGGGCGGACAAAGGTTGTCACGCGGAACACTGAAGCTTTCTTT

d_gene: .
j_gene: TRBJ1-6
abundance: few
v_gene: TRBV7-2
CDR3aa: CASSFGGHTNSPLHF
CDR3nt: TGTGCCAGCAGCTTCGGGGGACACACAAATTCACCCCTCCACTTT

d_gene: TRBD1
j_gene: TRBJ1-6
abundance: few
v_gene: TRBV18
CDR3aa: CASSPRTGEGSPLHF
CDR3nt: TGTGCCAGCTCACCCCGGACAGGGGAGGGATCACCCCTCCACTTT

d_gene: .
j_gene: TRBJ2-3
abundance: few
v_gene: TRBV18
CDR3aa: CASSQTALTDTQYF
CDR3nt: TGTGCCAGCTCACAAACAGCCTTGACAGATACGCAGTATTTT

d_gene: .
j_gene: TRBJ2-1
abundance: few
v_gene: TRBV12-3/TRBV12-4
CDR3aa: CATGTRYNEQFF
CDR3nt: TGTGCCACTGGTACTCGTTACAATGAGCAGTTCTTC

d_gene: TRBD1
j_gene: TRBJ2-2
abundance: .
v_gene: TRBV20-1
CDR3aa: CSARGQGRAGELFF
CDR3nt: TGCAGTGCTAGGGGACAGGGTCGGGCCGGGGAGCTGTTTTTT

d_gene: .
j_gene: TRBJ1-6
abundance: few
v_gene: TRBV7-9
CDR3aa: CASSPLNSPLHF
CDR3nt: TGTGCCAGCAGCCCGCTTAATTCACCCCTCCACTTT

d_gene: .
j_gene: TRBJ1-3
abundance: many
v_gene: TRBV12-3/TRBV12-4
CDR3aa: CASSLASGNTIYF
CDR3nt: TGTGCCAGCAGCTTGGCCTCTGGAAACACCATATATTTT

d_gene: .
j_gene: TRBJ1-1
abundance: few
v_gene: TRBV29-1
CDR3aa: CSAGTLNTEAFF
CDR3nt: TGCAGCGCGGGTACATTGAACACTGAAGCTTTCTTT

d_gene: .
j_gene: TRBJ1-3
abundance: few
v_gene: TRBV12-3/TRBV12-4
CDR3aa: CASSPWTAGNTIYF
CDR3nt: TGTGCCAGCAGTCCCTGGACAGCTGGAAACACCATATATTTT

d_gene: TRBD1
j_gene: TRBJ2-2
abundance: few
v_gene: TRBV25-1
CDR3aa: CASSQTGSGELFF
CDR3nt: TGTGCCAGCAGTCAGACAGGGTCCGGGGAGCTGTTTTTT

d_gene: TRBD2
j_gene: TRBJ2-1
abundance: many
v_gene: TRBV5-1
CDR3aa: CASSSSGLSSYNEQFF
CDR3nt: TGCGCCAGCAGCTCTAGCGGGCTGAGCTCCTACAATGAGCAGTTCTTC

d_gene: .
j_gene: TRBJ1-1
abundance: many
v_gene: TRBV5-1
CDR3aa: CASSLSIDGMNTEAFF
CDR3nt: TGCGCCAGCAGCTTGTCGATCGACGGGATGAACACTGAAGCTTTCTTT

d_gene: .
j_gene: TRBJ1-5
abundance: many
v_gene: TRBV29-1
CDR3aa: CSVAPGHDQPQHF
CDR3nt: TGCAGCGTTGCCCCGGGTCACGATCAGCCCCAGCATTTT

d_gene: .
j_gene: TRBJ2-5
abundance: .
v_gene: TRBV20-1
CDR3aa: CSASLGGQETQYF
CDR3nt: TGCAGTGCTAGTCTCGGCGGGCAAGAGACCCAGTACTTC

d_gene: .
j_gene: TRBJ1-1
abundance: .
v_gene: TRBV6-5
CDR3aa: CASSDSYTEAFF
CDR3nt: TGTGCCAGCAGCGACAGTTACACTGAAGCTTTCTTT

d_gene: .
j_gene: TRBJ2-5
abundance: few
v_gene: TRBV3-1
CDR3aa: CASSQSREVQTQYF
CDR3nt: TGTGCCAGCAGCCAAAGTAGGGAAGTACAAACCCAGTACTTC

d_gene: .
j_gene: TRBJ1-2
abundance: many
v_gene: TRBV12-3/TRBV12-4
CDR3aa: CASSERGYGYTF
CDR3nt: TGTGCCAGCAGCGAGAGGGGTTATGGCTACACCTTC

d_gene: TRBD2
j_gene: TRBJ2-1
abundance: .
v_gene: TRBV2
CDR3aa: CASSQTSGRHNEQFF
CDR3nt: TGTGCCAGCAGCCAAACTAGCGGGAGACACAATGAGCAGTTCTTC

d_gene: .
j_gene: TRBJ1-1
abundance: few
v_gene: TRBV20-1
CDR3aa: CSARIKGRMNTEAFF
CDR3nt: TGCAGTGCCCGAATAAAGGGCAGAATGAACACTGAAGCTTTCTTT

d_gene: TRBD2
j_gene: TRBJ2-7
abundance: .
v_gene: TRBV10-3
CDR3aa: CAISEGMTSGRLDEQYF
CDR3nt: TGTGCCATCAGTGAGGGAATGACTAGCGGGAGACTCGACGAGCAGTACTTC

d_gene: .
j_gene: TRBJ2-1
abundance: .
v_gene: TRBV7-2
CDR3aa: CASSLFRDEQFF
CDR3nt: TGTGCCAGCAGCTTATTCCGGGATGAGCAGTTCTTC

d_gene: .
j_gene: TRBJ1-2
abundance: few
v_gene: TRBV5-1
CDR3aa: CASSLESVSYGYTF
CDR3nt: TGCGCCAGCAGCTTGGAATCGGTTAGCTATGGCTACACCTTC

d_gene: .
j_gene: TRBJ2-3
abundance: few
v_gene: TRBV27
CDR3aa: CASSPPGPKSPDTQYF
CDR3nt: TGTGCCAGCTCCCCCCCGGGACCAAAATCCCCAGATACGCAGTATTTT

d_gene: TRBD1
j_gene: TRBJ2-1
abundance: .
v_gene: TRBV5-8
CDR3aa: CASSPGTGAYNEQFF
CDR3nt: TGTGCCAGCAGCCCTGGGACAGGGGCATACAATGAGCAGTTCTTC

d_gene: TRBD2
j_gene: TRBJ2-3
abundance: few
v_gene: TRBV5-1
CDR3aa: CASSLDSSGSPDTQYF
CDR3nt: TGCGCCAGCAGCTTGGATTCTAGCGGGAGTCCAGATACGCAGTATTTT

d_gene: .
j_gene: TRBJ1-1
abundance: .
v_gene: TRBV7-9
CDR3aa: CASSRTTVTEAFF
CDR3nt: TGTGCCAGCAGCCGAACGACAGTAACTGAAGCTTTCTTT

d_gene: .
j_gene: TRBJ2-5
abundance: .
v_gene: TRBV20-1
CDR3aa: CSARGLISSREETQYF
CDR3nt: TGCAGTGCTAGAGGCCTGATATCGAGCCGGGAGGAGACCCAGTACTTC